The present TCR beta chain was sequenced within a study of beta chain features in type 1 diabetes. Study findings and constraints: Shorter TCRB CDR3s, moderately but significantly so, were found in Type 1 diabetes patients in all four CD4+ subsets.

The isolated RNA, all of it, was reverse transcribed, so expressed TCRB transcripts were what got sequenced. Repertoires were generated with immunoSEQ multiplex PCR, while TCRdb's copy carries only in-frame clones and drops some. The sample shows 640,000 or so clones, about an eighth of them seen only once. A few counts support this clone. Its specificity is not known. From germline, CDR1 is SGHVS and CDR2 FNYEAQ. The CDR3 consists of 14 residues. The V end was cut by 5 bases, the J end by 5 bases, with 12 bases between. The sample was naive CD4+ T cells from blood. This sequence joins TRBV7-6 and TRBJ2-2; D is undetermined. This receptor was identified in a man aged 18 to 29 with type 1 diabetes. The CDR3 nucleotides read TGTGCCAGCAGCGCTGGGCCTGTGACCGGGGAGCTGTTTTTT. Protein sequence: CASSAGPVTGELFF. Variable domain in full (rest from reference TRBV7-6 and TRBJ2-2): GAGVSQSPRYKVTKRGQDVALRCDPISGHVSLYWYRQALGQGPEFLTYFNYEAQQDKSGLPNDRFSAERPEGSISTLTIQRTEQRDSAMYRCASSAGPVTGELFFGEGSRLTVL.